This entry describes one T cell receptor beta chain. Per the germline V gene, CDR1 is LGHNA and CDR2 is YNFKEQ. The ends lost 2 bases at V and 9 bases at J; junction bases unmatched: 7. The CDR3 runs to 16 residues. The source of the sample is a study of T cell changes during pregnancy in multiple sclerosis. TCRdb's copy holds only in-frame clones and misses some; the assay was immunoSEQ multiplex PCR. The sample has some 40,000 clones; around 90% are singletons. The chain carries TRBV4-2 and TRBJ1-6; 10 bases match TRBD1. The starting material was CD4+ T cells from peripheral blood mononuclear cells, obtained in the second trimester of pregnancy. The sequence derives from a female donor with multiple sclerosis, enrolled in a pregnancy study. Here the CDR3 reads CASSQRQGAGISPLHF. CDR3 DNA: TGTGCCAGCAGCCAAAGACAGGGGGCTGGGATTTCACCCCTCCACTTT.